The 4 T cell receptor beta chains below all came from one sample that was sequenced in a study of cytomegalovirus exposure and HLA in healthy donors. The PCR was carried out with 60 Vbeta primers and 13 Jbeta primers. Libraries were prepared by immunoSEQ multiplex PCR; TCRdb keeps only in-frame clonotypes and omits some of them. The table includes more than 140,000 clones, about four fifths detected once. The sequenced material came from PBMCs. The receptor set was obtained from a man between 18 and 35 years old in good health and CMV-seropositive.

The chain has TRBV6-6 and TRBJ2-5; D is ambiguous. Trimming took off 6 bases at V and 2 bases at J, with 13 bases between the two ends. Germline assignment: CDR1 MNHNY and CDR2 SVGAGI (reference sequence). This CDR3 is 14 amino acids long. CDR3 coding DNA: TGTGCCAGCAGCCAGCCCCAGGTACAAGAGACCCAGTACTTC. Translation: CASSQPQVQETQYF.

V gene TRBV28 combines with J gene TRBJ2-7, with D perhaps TRBD2 (6 bases). CDR1 and CDR2 (germline): MDHEN, SYDVKM. V was shortened by 2 bases and J by 2 bases, with 22 bases between the two germline ends. The CDR3 is 18 residues long. CDR3 in amino acids: CASSLTSWGLPGTYEQYF. In DNA form, the CDR3 reads TGTGCCAGCAGTTTAACGAGCTGGGGACTCCCTGGAACCTACGAGCAGTACTTC.

The chain uses TRBV6-5 and TRBJ2-7, with 9 bases identical to TRBD1. V lost 5 bases and J lost 9; bases outside the gene matches: 11. This CDR3 is 14 amino acids long. The V gene's germline CDR1 is MNHEY and CDR2 SVGAGI. Written as DNA, the CDR3 is TGTGCCAGCAGTCGACTTGGGACAGGGTTTGTGCAGTACTTC. Translation: CASSRLGTGFVQYF.

The chain employs TRBV5-1 and TRBJ2-1; no reliable D call. CDR3 size: 15 residues. V gave up 2 bases and J gave up 1 base, with 10 bases separating them. Germline assignment: CDR1 SGHRS and CDR2 YFSETQ. CDR3 sequence (DNA): TGCGCCAGCAGCTTCTATAGCTCATCCTACAATGAGCAGTTCTTC. This translates into CASSFYSSSYNEQFF.